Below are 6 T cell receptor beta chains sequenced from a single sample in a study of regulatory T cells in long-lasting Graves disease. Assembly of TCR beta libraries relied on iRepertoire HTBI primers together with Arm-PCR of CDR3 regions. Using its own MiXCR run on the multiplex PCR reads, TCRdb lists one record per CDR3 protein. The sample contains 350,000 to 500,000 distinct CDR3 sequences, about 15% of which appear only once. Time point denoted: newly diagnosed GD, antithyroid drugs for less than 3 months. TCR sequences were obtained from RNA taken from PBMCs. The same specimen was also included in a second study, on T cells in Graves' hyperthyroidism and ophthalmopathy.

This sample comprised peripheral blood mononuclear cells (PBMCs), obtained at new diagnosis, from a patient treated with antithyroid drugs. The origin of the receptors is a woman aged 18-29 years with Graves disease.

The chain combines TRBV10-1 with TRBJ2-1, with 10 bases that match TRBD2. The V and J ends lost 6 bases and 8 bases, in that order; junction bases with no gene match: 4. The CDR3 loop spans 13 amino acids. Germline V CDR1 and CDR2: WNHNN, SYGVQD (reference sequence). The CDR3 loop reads CASRASGSDEQFF. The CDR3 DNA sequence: TGCGCCAGCAGGGCTAGCGGGAGTGATGAGCAGTTCTTC.

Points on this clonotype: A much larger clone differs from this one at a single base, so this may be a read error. As DNA, the CDR3 is TGCAGCATCTCTGGGACTAGCGGGACTCAGGCCCAGTACTTC. It codes for CSISGTSGTQAQYF. This sequence joins TRBV29-1 and TRBJ2-1, with 13 nucleotides matching TRBD2. The J call is doubtful: the DNA matches TRBJ2-5 better. Germline assignment: CDR1 SQVTM and CDR2 ANQGSEA. The CDR3 is 14 residues long.

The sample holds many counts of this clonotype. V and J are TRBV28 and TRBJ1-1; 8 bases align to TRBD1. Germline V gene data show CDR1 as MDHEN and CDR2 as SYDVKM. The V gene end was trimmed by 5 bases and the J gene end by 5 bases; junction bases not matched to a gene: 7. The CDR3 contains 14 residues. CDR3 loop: CASSGPDRVTEAFF. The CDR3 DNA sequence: TGTGCCAGCAGTGGCCCGGACAGGGTGACTGAAGCTTTCTTT. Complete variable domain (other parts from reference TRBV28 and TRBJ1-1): DVKVTQSSRYLVKRTGEKVFLECVQDMDHENMFWYRQDPGLGLRLIYFSYDVKMKEKGDIPEGYSVSREKKERFSLILESASTNQTSMYLCASSGPDRVTEAFFGQGTRLTVV.

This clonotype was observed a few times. Written as DNA, the CDR3 is TGCAGCGTTCGTCTGTACCAAGAGACCCAGTACTTC. Amino acids: CSVRLYQETQYF. The rearrangement uses TRBV29-1 and TRBJ2-5; D gene ambiguous. The germline V gene encodes CDR1 SQVTM and CDR2 ANQGSEA. The V and J ends lost 5 bases and 0 bases respectively, with 7 bases between them. CDR3 length: 12 residues.

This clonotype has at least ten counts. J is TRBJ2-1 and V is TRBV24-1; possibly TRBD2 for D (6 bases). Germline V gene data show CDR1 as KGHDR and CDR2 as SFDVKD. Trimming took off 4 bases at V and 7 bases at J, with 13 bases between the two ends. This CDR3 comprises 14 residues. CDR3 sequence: CATSDQREWNEQFF. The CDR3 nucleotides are TGTGCCACCAGTGACCAACGGGAGTGGAATGAGCAGTTCTTC.

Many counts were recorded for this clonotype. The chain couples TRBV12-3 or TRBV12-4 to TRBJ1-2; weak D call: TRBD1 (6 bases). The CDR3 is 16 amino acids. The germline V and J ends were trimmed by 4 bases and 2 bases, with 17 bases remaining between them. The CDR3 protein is CASSSLREGGNYGYTF. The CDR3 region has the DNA TGTGCCAGCAGTTCCTTGAGGGAGGGGGGAAACTATGGCTACACCTTC.